This T cell receptor beta chain was sequenced for a study of blood T cells in healthy people across ages. This clonotype has a count of ten or more. The use of a sample-barcoded 5' primer and a J-beta primer mix characterized a second PCR of roughly 7 to 11 cycles. In TCRdb, the 5' RACE reads were re-called with MiXCR into one record per CDR3 protein. Altogether about 1,800,000 distinct CDR3 sequences are present, 28% being singletons, with the ten largest covering roughly 8.2%. CDR1 and CDR2 from the germline V gene are DFQATT and SNEGSKA (reference sequence). The CDR3 runs to 14 residues. Trimming shortened V by 1 base and J by 0 bases, and 4 bases separated the two germline ends.

This receptor was identified in a woman between 25 and 40 years old in good health. The sequenced sample consisted of blood. This sequence joins TRBV20-1 and TRBJ2-6; no clear D gene. The CDR3 nucleotides are TGCAGTGCTAGAGCCGGCTCTGGGGCCAACGTCCTGACTTTC. It yields the protein CSARAGSGANVLTF.